The clone carrying this T cell receptor (beta chain) ranks as medium-sized. Its target is unknown. MiXCR, applied by TCRdb to the reads, yields one record per CDR3 protein. Among about 9,200 distinct CDR3 sequences listed, approximately 19% were seen once. The data derive from a study of liver allograft versus peripheral blood T cells. Study background: Comparing T cell receptor repertoires in transplanted livers with those in recipients' peripheral blood was part of the design.

Overall study findings and caveats: According to reports, the T cell receptor repertoires inside liver allografts differed from those in peripheral blood.

V shed 8 bases and J shed 5 bases, with 12 bases lying between them. The CDR3 totals 12 residues. Germline V lookup: CDR1 MNHNS, CDR2 SASEGT. The sequence came from a human patient who had a liver transplant. A share of the T cells may be of graft donor origin. The V and J genes are TRBV6-1 and TRBJ2-5; D is ambiguous. The CDR3 DNA is TGTGCCAGCGCTCGGGTCGGGGAGACCCAGTACTTC. Protein sequence: CASARVGETQYF.